These 10 T cell receptor beta chains were all obtained from the same sample, sequenced in a study of T-cell memory formation after mild COVID-19. TCRdb ran MiXCR on the 5' RACE reads and lists one entry per CDR3 protein. The sample includes roughly 150,000 distinct CDR3 sequences, 10% to 15% of them seen just once. The sequenced sample was PBMCs or a T cell subset sorted from them (not recorded which). Receptors originate from a man aged 18 to 35 who had mild COVID-19 (a few samples of this study predate the infection). Cell type and time point are not known.

This clonotype was counted between two and nine times. The V call is TRBV7-2, the J call TRBJ1-1, with D perhaps TRBD1 (6 bases). The V and J ends lost 2 bases and 9 bases respectively, with 13 bases between them. Germline V CDR1 and CDR2: SGHTA, FQGNSA. This CDR3 has 13 residues. The CDR3 protein is CASSLNVQGQAFF. In DNA, the CDR3 is TGTGCCAGCAGCTTAAATGTTCAGGGGCAAGCTTTCTTT.

V gene TRBV6-1 combines with J gene TRBJ2-3; TRBD1 agrees at 10 bases. This CDR3 region has 17 residues. The germline gives CDR1 MNHNS, CDR2 SASEGT. V shed 6 bases and J 4 bases; nucleotides not matched to a gene: 13. CDR3 protein: CASSRDRGPIGADTQYF. Here the CDR3 DNA reads TGTGCCAGCAGCCGGGACAGGGGCCCTATCGGCGCAGATACGCAGTATTTT.

The chain is built from TRBV5-1 and TRBJ2-1, with D unclear. Germline lookup yields CDR1 SGHRS and CDR2 YFSETQ. Trimming took off 4 bases at V and 0 bases at J, with 11 bases between the two ends. The CDR3 contains 15 residues. The CDR3 nucleotides read TGCGCCAGCAGCGGGGTATTAAGCTCCTACAATGAGCAGTTCTTC. It specifies CASSGVLSSYNEQFF.

This clonotype has a handful of counts. The rearrangement uses TRBV7-2 and TRBJ2-3, with D unclear. The CDR3 spans 15 residues. V was pared by 1 base and J by 3 bases, with 11 bases between. CDR1 SGHTA and CDR2 FQGNSA come from the germline V gene. The CDR3 DNA follows: TGTGCCAGCAGCTTAGTCTCTGGGCGTACAGATACGCAGTATTTT. Its protein product is CASSLVSGRTDTQYF.

Only a few counts were recorded for this clonotype. The rearrangement joins TRBV9 to TRBJ1-6; D is unclear. The CDR3 loop spans 15 amino acids. CDR1 is SGDLS, CDR2 YYNGEE, per germline. V dropped 4 bases and J dropped 5 bases, with 13 bases sitting between them. CDR3 region: CASSTFGSDNSPLHF. Here the CDR3 DNA reads TGTGCCAGCAGCACCTTTGGCAGCGATAATTCACCCCTCCACTTT.

This clonotype was observed many times. The chain joins TRBV5-1 to TRBJ1-1, with no clear D. CDR1 SGHRS and CDR2 YFSETQ come from the germline V gene. CDR3 length: 13 residues. V was cut by 0 bases and J by 4 bases, with 7 bases left in between. The CDR3, as DNA: TGCGCCAGCAGCTTGGGGGGATTCACTGAAGCTTTCTTT. Residues: CASSLGGFTEAFF.

Only a few counts were recorded for this clonotype. This chain's CDR3 is CSAERGSLREQFF. In DNA form, the CDR3 reads TGCAGTGCCGAGCGCGGAAGCTTACGTGAGCAGTTCTTC. V and J are TRBV20-1 and TRBJ2-1; the D is unclear. V lost 6 bases to trimming and J lost 9 bases, with 18 bases between them. Germline assignment: CDR1 DFQATT and CDR2 SNEGSKA (reference sequence). The CDR3 is 13 residues long.

With regard to this clonotype: The limits of the CDR3 on the DNA are not certain, so only TCRdb's listed CDR3 is given. The chain has TRBV15 and TRBJ1-4. With termini counted, the CDR3 has 16 amino acids. CDR1 is LNHNV, CDR2 YYDKDF, per germline (reference sequence). The CDR3 is CATSRVGGASEKLFFF.

This chain connects TRBV5-1 to TRBJ2-3; the match to TRBD1 covers 10 bases. From germline, CDR1 is SGHRS and CDR2 YFSETQ. V lost 4 bases to trimming and J lost 4 bases; unmatched junction nucleotides: 9. The CDR3 covers 16 residues. The CDR3 here is CASSEGQGRGADTQYF. For the CDR3, the DNA is TGCGCCAGCAGCGAGGGACAGGGGAGGGGCGCAGATACGCAGTATTTT.

This sequence joins TRBV19 and TRBJ2-7, with D uncertain. The CDR3 runs to 13 residues. V was shortened by 5 bases and J by 0 bases, with 8 bases between the two germline ends. Germline lookup yields CDR1 LNHDA and CDR2 SQIVND (reference sequence). Here the CDR3 DNA reads TGTGCCAGTAGTGTGGATATCTCCTACGAGCAGTACTTC. Its translation is CASSVDISYEQYF.